A single sample is the source of the 13 T cell receptor beta chains below, sequenced in a study of blood T cells in healthy people across ages. The second PCR ran about 6 to 12 cycles with a sample-barcoded 5' primer and J-beta primers. TCRdb reprocessed the 5' RACE reads via MiXCR and lists one record per CDR3 protein. Among about 1 million distinct CDR3 sequences listed, under 45% were seen once. Sequences were obtained from blood. The origin of the receptors is a woman in her sixties or seventies in good health.

This clonotype has just a few counts. The chain joins TRBV7-8 to TRBJ2-1, with D possibly matching TRBD1 (6 bases). Germline V CDR1 and CDR2: SGHVS, FQNEAQ. Trimming left V 4 bases short and J 4 bases short, with 11 bases between. The CDR3 contains 14 residues. As DNA, the CDR3 is TGTGCCAGCAGCTACCGGGACACTTACAATGAGCAGTTCTTC. This sequence encodes CASSYRDTYNEQFF. Together with reference TRBV7-8 and TRBJ2-1, the CDR3 gives the full variable domain: GAGVSQSPRYKVAKRGQDVALRCDPISGHVSLFWYQQALGQGPEFLTYFQNEAQLDKSGLPSDRFFAERPEGSVSTLKIQRTQQEDSAVYLCASSYRDTYNEQFFGPGTRLTVL.

This clonotype was counted a few times. The DNA for the CDR3 is TGTGCCAGCAGTCTATTACAGGCTCCCAAAAACATTCAGTACTTC. It is translated as CASSLLQAPKNIQYF. The rearrangement links TRBV12-3 or TRBV12-4 to TRBJ2-4; a weak D match, TRBD1 (5 bases). V shed 5 bases and J shed 2 bases, with 13 bases lying between them. The CDR3 covers 15 residues.

DNA for the CDR3: TGTGCCTGGAGGGGACAGCACTCCTACGAGCAGTACTTC. Its translation is CAWRGQHSYEQYF. This chain joins TRBV30 and TRBJ2-7, with 7 bases aligning to TRBD1. Trimming took 3 bases from V and 0 from J; bases not matched to a gene: 2. Germline V gene sequence: CDR1 GTSNPN, CDR2 SVGIG (reference sequence). This CDR3 region has 13 residues.

The chain uses TRBV7-9 and TRBJ2-7; D possibly matches TRBD1 or TRBD2 (7 bases each). V lost 5 bases and J 4 bases, leaving 15 bases between the germline ends. CDR3 length: 14 amino acids. Germline values: CDR1 SEHNR, CDR2 FQNEAQ (reference sequence). This CDR3 is CASSPTGRAYEQYF. CDR3 DNA sequence: TGTGCCAGCAGCCCGACAGGGAGGGCTTACGAGCAGTACTTC.

V usage is TRBV6-2 or TRBV6-3 and J usage is TRBJ2-7; 7 bases are shared with TRBD1. Germline V lookup: CDR1 MNHEY, CDR2 SVGEGT. Trimming removed 7 bases from V and 7 bases from J; junction bases left unmatched: 10. This CDR3 region has 13 residues. The CDR3 is CASTMTGLGEQYF. CDR3 sequence (DNA): TGTGCCAGCACCATGACAGGGCTCGGGGAGCAGTACTTC.

The gene calls are TRBV12-3 or TRBV12-4 and TRBJ2-2; weak D call: TRBD1 (6 bases). Trimming removed 5 bases from V and 8 bases from J, with 15 bases in between. This CDR3 is built from 14 residues. The CDR3 is CASSRTDTSGELFF. The CDR3 DNA is TGTGCCAGCAGTCGGACAGATACATCAGGGGAGCTGTTTTTT.

V is TRBV20-1 and J is TRBJ2-1, with 11 positions matching TRBD2. The germline V gene has CDR1 DFQATT and CDR2 SNEGSKA (reference sequence). V was pared by 6 bases and J by 7 bases, with 8 bases of the junction left unmatched. CDR3 length: 14 amino acids. The CDR3 DNA is TGCAGTGCACGAACCACTAGCGGGAGAAATGAGCAGTTCTTC. As protein: CSARTTSGRNEQFF.

The chain uses TRBV6-2 or TRBV6-3 and TRBJ2-3; 9 nucleotides line up with TRBD2. Germline CDR1 and CDR2: MNHEY and SVGEGT. CDR3 length: 17 amino acids. With V trimmed by 0 bases and J by 4 bases, 8 bases remained unmatched. The CDR3: CASSYSFSGRRADTQYF. Written as DNA, the CDR3 is TGTGCCAGCAGTTACTCCTTTAGCGGGAGACGGGCAGATACGCAGTATTTT.

This clonotype was seen a single time. V is TRBV9 and J is TRBJ2-1; 8 bases are shared with TRBD1. The germline gives CDR1 SGDLS, CDR2 YYNGEE. This CDR3 has 17 residues. The V and J ends lost 4 bases and 5 bases, in that order; junction bases with no gene match: 14. The DNA of the CDR3 is TGTGCCAGCAGCTCTACCCGGGGGACAGGCGCCCACAATGAGCAGTTCTTC. This gives the protein CASSSTRGTGAHNEQFF. The variable domain in full, with the rest retrieved from reference TRBV9 and TRBJ2-1, is DSGVTQTPKHLITATGQRVTLRCSPRSGDLSVYWYQQSLDQGLQFLIQYYNGEERAKGNILERFSAQQFPDLHSELNLSSLELGDSALYFCASSSTRGTGAHNEQFFGPGTRLTVL.

This chain joins TRBV12-3 or TRBV12-4 and TRBJ1-1; D unclear. The CDR3 has 13 residues. V lost 3 bases to trimming and J lost 3 bases, with 8 bases between them. DNA of the CDR3: TGTGCCAGCAGTTTCCGGCGAGACACTGAAGCTTTCTTT. Its protein is CASSFRRDTEAFF.

CDR3 region: CASSLEARGYGYTF. CDR3 sequence (DNA): TGTGCCAGCAGCTTAGAGGCCAGGGGCTATGGCTACACCTTC. The chain is built from TRBV7-2 and TRBJ1-2; D perhaps matches TRBD1 (6 bases). The V end lost 1 base, the J end lost 4 bases, and 10 bases lay between the germline ends. The CDR3 has 14 amino acids. From germline, CDR1 is SGHTA and CDR2 FQGNSA.

This sequence joins TRBV7-2 and TRBJ2-1; 8 bases line up with TRBD2. This CDR3 is built from 18 residues. V dropped 0 bases and J dropped 2; count of bases not matched to a gene: 9. CDR1 is SGHTA, CDR2 FQGNSA, per germline. The CDR3 DNA is TGTGCCAGCAGCTTAGCCGGGGGGGAGACTGATACCTACAATGAGCAGTTCTTC. Protein product: CASSLAGGETDTYNEQFF.

In this sample, this clonotype turned up once. V and J are TRBV6-4 and TRBJ2-1; 10 nucleotides agree with TRBD2. Trimming removed 3 bases from V and 4 bases from J; junction bases left unmatched: 6. CDR3 length: 16 amino acids. CDR1 MRHNA and CDR2 SNTAGT come from the germline V gene. The DNA of the CDR3 is TGTGCCAGCAGTGATAGCGGGGGGCAGGAATACAATGAGCAGTTCTTC. Translated, it gives CASSDSGGQEYNEQFF.